The entry below gives a single TCR beta chain sequence along with its context. The target antigen is unknown. A much larger clone is a single base away; this may be a read error. This sample is part of a study of T cells in Graves' hyperthyroidism and ophthalmopathy. The study's findings and limits: Median prediction lead before ophthalmopathy onset was about 6.7 months with the model.

CDR3 length: 15 amino acids. Germline lookup yields CDR1 DFQATT and CDR2 SNEGSKA (reference sequence). V shed 7 bases and J shed 5 bases, with 24 bases lying between them. RNA transcripts gave rise to amplified TCR beta CDR3 regions. The TCR CDR3 was amplified in a first-round RT-PCR using the HTBI primer set. One entry per CDR3 protein results from TCRdb running MiXCR on the multiplex PCR reads. The sample lists approximately 400,000 distinct CDR3 sequences, roughly 14% occurring once. Every diagnosis used clinical symptoms, serum thyroxine and TRAb, thyroid ultrasound and orbital computed tomography. Blood dates from first hyperthyroidism diagnosis, before any ophthalmopathy symptoms.

V is TRBV20-1 and J is TRBJ2-7, with D perhaps TRBD2 (7 bases). The sample consisted of blood. This TCR derives from a man between 25 and 39 years old with Graves' hyperthyroidism that later progressed to Graves' ophthalmopathy. Here the CDR3 reads CSGTRGGARGNEQYF. CDR3 nucleotide sequence: TGCAGTGGGACTAGGGGGGGGGCCAGGGGAAACGAGCAGTACTTC.